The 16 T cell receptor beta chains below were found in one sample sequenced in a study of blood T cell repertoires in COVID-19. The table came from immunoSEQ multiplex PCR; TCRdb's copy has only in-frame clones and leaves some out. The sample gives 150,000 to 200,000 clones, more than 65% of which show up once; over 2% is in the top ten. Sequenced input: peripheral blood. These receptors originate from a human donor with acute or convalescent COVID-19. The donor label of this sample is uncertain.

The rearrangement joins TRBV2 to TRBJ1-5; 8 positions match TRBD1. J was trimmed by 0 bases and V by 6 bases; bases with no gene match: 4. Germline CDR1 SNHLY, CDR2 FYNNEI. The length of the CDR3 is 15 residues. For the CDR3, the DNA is TGTGCCAGCAGCACGACAGGGGCTAGCAATCAGCCCCAGCATTTT. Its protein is CASSTTGASNQPQHF.

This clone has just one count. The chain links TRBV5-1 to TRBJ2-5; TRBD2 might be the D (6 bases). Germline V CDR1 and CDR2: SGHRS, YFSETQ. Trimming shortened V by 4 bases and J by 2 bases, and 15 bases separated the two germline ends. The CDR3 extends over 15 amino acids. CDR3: CASSAGPSEQETQYF. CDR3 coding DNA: TGCGCCAGCAGCGCGGGACCTTCGGAGCAAGAGACCCAGTACTTC.

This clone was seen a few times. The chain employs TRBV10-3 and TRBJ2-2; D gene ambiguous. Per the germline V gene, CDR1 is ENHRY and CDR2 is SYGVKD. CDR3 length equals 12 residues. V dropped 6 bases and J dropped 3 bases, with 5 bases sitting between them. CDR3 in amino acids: CAIRGDTGELFF. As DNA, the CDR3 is TGTGCCATCAGGGGCGACACCGGGGAGCTGTTTTTT.

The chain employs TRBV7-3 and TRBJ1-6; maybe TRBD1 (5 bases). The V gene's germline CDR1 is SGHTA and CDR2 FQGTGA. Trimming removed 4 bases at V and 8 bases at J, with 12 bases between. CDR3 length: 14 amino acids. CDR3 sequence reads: CASSSGGTHSPLHF. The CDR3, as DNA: TGTGCCAGCAGCTCCGGGGGGACCCATTCACCCCTCCACTTT.

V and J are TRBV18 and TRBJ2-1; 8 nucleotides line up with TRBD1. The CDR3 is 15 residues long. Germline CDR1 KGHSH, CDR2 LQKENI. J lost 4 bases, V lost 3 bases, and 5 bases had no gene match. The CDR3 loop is CASSPQGALYNEQFF. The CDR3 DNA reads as TGTGCCAGCTCACCTCAGGGGGCATTGTACAATGAGCAGTTCTTC.

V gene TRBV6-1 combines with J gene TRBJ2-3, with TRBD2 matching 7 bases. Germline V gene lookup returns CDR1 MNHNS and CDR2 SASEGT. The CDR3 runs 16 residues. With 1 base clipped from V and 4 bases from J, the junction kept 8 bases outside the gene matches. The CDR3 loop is CASSEGVAGASDTQYF. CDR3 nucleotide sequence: TGTGCCAGCAGTGAAGGAGTTGCGGGAGCGTCAGATACGCAGTATTTT.

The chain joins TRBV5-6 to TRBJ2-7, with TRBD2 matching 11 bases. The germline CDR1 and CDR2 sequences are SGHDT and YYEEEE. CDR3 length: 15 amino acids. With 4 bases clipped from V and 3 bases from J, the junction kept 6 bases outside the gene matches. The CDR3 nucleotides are TGTGCCAGCAGCAAGGGGACTAGCGGTTTCTACGAGCAGTACTTC. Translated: CASSKGTSGFYEQYF.

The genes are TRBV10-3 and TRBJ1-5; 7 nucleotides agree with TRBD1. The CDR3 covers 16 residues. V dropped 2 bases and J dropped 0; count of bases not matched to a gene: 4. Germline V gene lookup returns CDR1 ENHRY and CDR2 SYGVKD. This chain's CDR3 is CAISEGGQSSNQPQHF. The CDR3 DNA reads TGTGCCATCAGTGAGGGGGGACAGTCTAGCAATCAGCCCCAGCATTTT.

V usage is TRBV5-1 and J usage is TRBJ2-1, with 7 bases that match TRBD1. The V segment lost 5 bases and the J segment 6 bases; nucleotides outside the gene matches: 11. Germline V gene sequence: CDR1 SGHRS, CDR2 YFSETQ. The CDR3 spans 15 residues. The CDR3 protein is CASRGPGQRTNEQFF. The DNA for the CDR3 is TGCGCCAGCAGGGGACCGGGACAGAGAACCAATGAGCAGTTCTTC.

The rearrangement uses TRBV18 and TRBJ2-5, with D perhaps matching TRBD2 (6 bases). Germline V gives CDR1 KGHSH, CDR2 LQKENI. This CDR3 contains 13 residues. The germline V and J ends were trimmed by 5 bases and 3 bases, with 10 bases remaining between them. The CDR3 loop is CASSSGTEETQYF. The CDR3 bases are TGTGCCAGCTCATCCGGGACTGAAGAGACCCAGTACTTC.

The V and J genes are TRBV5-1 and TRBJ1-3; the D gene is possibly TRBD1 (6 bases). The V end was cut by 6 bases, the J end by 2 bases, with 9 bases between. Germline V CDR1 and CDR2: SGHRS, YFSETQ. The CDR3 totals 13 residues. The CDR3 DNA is TGCGCCAGCAAACAGGGAGCTGGAAACACCATATATTTT. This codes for CASKQGAGNTIYF. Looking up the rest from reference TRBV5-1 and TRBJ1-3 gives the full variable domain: KAGVTQTPRYLIKTRGQQVTLSCSPISGHRSVSWYQQTPGQGLQFLFEYFSETQRNKGNFPGRFSGRQFSNSRSEMNVSTLELGDSALYLCASKQGAGNTIYFGEGSWLTVV.

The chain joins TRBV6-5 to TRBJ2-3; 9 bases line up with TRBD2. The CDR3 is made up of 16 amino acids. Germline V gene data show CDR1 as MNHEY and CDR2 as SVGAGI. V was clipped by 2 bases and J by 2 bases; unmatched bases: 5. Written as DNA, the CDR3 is TGTGCCAGCAGTTACGTCCTAGCGGGAACCACAGATACGCAGTATTTT. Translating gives CASSYVLAGTTDTQYF.

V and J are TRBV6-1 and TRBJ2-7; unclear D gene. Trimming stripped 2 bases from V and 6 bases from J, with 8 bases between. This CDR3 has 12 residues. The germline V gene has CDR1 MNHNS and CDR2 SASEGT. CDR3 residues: CASSEQSAEQYF. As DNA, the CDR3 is TGTGCCAGCAGTGAACAGAGCGCCGAGCAGTACTTC.

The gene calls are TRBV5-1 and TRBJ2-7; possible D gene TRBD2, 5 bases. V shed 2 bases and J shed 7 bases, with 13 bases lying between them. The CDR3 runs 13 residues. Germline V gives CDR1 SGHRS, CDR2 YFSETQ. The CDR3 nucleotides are TGCGCCAGCAGCTTAACTACGACGGGGGAGCAGTACTTC. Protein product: CASSLTTTGEQYF. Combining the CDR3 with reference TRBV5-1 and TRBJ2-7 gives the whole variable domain KAGVTQTPRYLIKTRGQQVTLSCSPISGHRSVSWYQQTPGQGLQFLFEYFSETQRNKGNFPGRFSGRQFSNSRSEMNVSTLELGDSALYLCASSLTTTGEQYFGPGTRLTVT.

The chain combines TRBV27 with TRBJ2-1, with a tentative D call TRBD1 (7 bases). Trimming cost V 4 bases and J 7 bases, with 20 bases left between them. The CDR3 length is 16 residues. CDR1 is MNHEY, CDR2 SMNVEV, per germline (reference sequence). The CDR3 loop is CASSSAGGTVKNEQFF. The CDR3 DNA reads TGTGCCAGCAGTTCGGCCGGCGGGACAGTTAAAAATGAGCAGTTCTTC.

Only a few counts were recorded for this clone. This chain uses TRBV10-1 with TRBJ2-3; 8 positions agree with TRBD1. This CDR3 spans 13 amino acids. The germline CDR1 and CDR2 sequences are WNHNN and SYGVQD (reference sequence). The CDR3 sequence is CAGPRGRGDTQYF. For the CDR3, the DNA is TGCGCTGGGCCCAGGGGGCGAGGAGATACGCAGTATTTT.